This T cell receptor beta chain is drawn from a study of control samples from healthy donors and cancer patients. The data were produced by immunoSEQ multiplex PCR, yet TCRdb's version contains in-frame clones alone and is incomplete. This repertoire shows about 86,000 clones, 70% to 90% found once; its top ten account for about 10%. The ends lost 4 bases at V and 6 bases at J; junction bases unmatched: 15. Germline CDR1 is SGHVS and CDR2 is FNYEAQ. CDR3 size: 18 residues. The rearrangement links TRBV7-6 to TRBJ2-2; 9 bases fit TRBD2. The sample comprised PBMCs. The receptor comes from a woman aged 45-59 years with colorectal cancer. The CDR3 DNA follows: TGTGCCAGCAGCTCGCGAACGGGCGGGGGGGCTCTGGCCGGGGAGCTGTTTTTT. Residues: CASSSRTGGGALAGELFF.